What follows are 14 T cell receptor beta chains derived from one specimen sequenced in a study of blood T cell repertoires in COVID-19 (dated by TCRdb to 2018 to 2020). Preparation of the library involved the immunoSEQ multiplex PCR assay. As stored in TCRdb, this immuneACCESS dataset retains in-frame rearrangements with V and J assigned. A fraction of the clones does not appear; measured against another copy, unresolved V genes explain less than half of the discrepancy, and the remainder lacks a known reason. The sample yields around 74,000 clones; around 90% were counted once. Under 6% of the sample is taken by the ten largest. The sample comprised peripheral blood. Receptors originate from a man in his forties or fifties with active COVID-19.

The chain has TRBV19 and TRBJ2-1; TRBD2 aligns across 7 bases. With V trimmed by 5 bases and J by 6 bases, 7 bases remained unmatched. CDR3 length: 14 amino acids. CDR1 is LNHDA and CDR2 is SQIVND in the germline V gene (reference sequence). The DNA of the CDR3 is TGTGCCAGTAGTGCGGGAGCGAAGGTCAATGAGCAGTTCTTC. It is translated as CASSAGAKVNEQFF. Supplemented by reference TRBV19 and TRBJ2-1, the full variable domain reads DGGITQSPKYLFRKEGQNVTLSCEQNLNHDAMYWYRQDPGQGLRLIYYSQIVNDFQKGDIAEGYSVSREKKESFPLTVTSAQKNPTAFYLCASSAGAKVNEQFFGPGTRLTVL.

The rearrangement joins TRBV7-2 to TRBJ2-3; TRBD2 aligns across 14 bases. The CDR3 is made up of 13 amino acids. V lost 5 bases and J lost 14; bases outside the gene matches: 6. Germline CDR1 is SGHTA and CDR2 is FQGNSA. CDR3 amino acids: CASSDRGLAGVYF. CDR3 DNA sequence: TGTGCCAGCAGCGACCGGGGACTAGCGGGGGTGTATTTT.

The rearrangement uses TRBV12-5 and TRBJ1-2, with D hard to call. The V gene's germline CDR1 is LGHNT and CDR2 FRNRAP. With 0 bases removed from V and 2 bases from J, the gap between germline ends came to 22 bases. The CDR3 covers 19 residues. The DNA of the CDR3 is TGTGCTAGTGGTTTGGTAGAGGGAGCAGGTTACCTATCGAACTATGGCTACACCTTC. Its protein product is CASGLVEGAGYLSNYGYTF.

The CDR3 DNA reads TGTGCCAGCAGCACCAGTAGCACAGATACGCAGTATTTT. Translated, it gives CASSTSSTDTQYF. The rearrangement uses TRBV13 and TRBJ2-3; D is unresolved. Between the trimmed V and J ends, which lost 5 bases and 0 bases, there was a span of 6 bases. Germline loops: CDR1 PRHDT, CDR2 FYEKMQ (reference sequence). The CDR3 is 13 residues long.

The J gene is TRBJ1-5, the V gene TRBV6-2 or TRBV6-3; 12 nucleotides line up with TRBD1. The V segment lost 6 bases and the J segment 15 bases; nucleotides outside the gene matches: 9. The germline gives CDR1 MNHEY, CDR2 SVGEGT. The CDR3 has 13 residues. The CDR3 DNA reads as TGTGCCAGCAGCAGGGGACAGGGGGCCCTTCTGCATTTT. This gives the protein CASSRGQGALLHF.

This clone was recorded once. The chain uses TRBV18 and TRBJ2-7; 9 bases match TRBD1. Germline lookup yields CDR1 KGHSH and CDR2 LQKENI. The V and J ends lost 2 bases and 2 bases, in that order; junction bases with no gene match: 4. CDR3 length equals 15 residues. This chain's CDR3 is CASSPATGGTYEQYF. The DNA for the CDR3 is TGTGCCAGCTCACCAGCGACAGGGGGTACCTACGAGCAGTACTTC.

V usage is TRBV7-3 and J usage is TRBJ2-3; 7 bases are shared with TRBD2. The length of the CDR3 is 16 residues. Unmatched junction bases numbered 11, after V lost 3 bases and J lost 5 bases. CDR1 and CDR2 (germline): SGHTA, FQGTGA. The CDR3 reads CASSFIGRGDGDTQYF. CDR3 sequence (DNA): TGTGCCAGCAGCTTCATTGGTCGGGGGGACGGAGATACGCAGTATTTT.

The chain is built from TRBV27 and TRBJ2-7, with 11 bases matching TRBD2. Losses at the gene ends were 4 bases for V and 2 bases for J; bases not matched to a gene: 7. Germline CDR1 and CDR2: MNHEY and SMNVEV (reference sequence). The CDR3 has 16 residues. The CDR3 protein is CASSSLAGEVTYEQYF. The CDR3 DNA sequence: TGTGCCAGCAGTTCACTAGCGGGAGAGGTAACCTACGAGCAGTACTTC.

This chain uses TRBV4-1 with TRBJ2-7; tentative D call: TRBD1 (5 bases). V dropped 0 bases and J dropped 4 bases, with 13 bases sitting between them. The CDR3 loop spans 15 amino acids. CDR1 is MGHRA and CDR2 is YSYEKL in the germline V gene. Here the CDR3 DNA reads TGCGCCAGCAGCCAAGATCCACAGGTCGGGTACGAGCAGTACTTC. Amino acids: CASSQDPQVGYEQYF.

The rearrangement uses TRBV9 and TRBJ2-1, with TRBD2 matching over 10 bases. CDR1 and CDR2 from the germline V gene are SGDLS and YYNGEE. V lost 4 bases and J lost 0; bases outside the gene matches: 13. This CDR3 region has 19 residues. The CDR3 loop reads CASSTTATSGYSSYNEQFF. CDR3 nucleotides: TGTGCCAGCAGCACGACCGCGACTAGCGGGTATAGCTCCTACAATGAGCAGTTCTTC.

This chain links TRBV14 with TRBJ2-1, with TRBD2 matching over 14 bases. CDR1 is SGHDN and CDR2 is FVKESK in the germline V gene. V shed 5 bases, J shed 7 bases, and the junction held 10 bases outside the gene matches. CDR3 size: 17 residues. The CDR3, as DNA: TGTGCCAGCAGCATACTTCCCGGGACTAGCGGGAGTAATGAGCAGTTCTTC. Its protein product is CASSILPGTSGSNEQFF.

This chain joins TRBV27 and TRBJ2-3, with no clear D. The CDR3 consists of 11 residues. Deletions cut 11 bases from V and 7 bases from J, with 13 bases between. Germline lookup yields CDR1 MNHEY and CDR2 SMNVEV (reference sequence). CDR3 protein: CAVEYGNTQYF. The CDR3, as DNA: TGTGCCGTGGAGTACGGTAATACGCAGTATTTT.

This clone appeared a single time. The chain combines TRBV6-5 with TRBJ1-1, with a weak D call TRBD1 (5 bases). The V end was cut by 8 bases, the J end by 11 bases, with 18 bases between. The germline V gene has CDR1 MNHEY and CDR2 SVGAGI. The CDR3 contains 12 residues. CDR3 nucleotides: TGTGCCAGCGGGGGGGGTAAGGGGCTGGCTTTCTTT. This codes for CASGGGKGLAFF.

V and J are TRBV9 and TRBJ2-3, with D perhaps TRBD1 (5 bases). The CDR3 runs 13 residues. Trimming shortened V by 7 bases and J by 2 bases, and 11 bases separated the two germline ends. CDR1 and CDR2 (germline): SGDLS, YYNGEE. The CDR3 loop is CASGHGDTDTQYF. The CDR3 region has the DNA TGTGCCAGCGGACACGGAGACACAGATACGCAGTATTTT.